This T cell receptor delta chain was sequenced for a study of Vγ9Vδ2 T cells in congenital toxoplasmosis (dated by TCRdb to the early 2020s). As for the study more broadly: IgG, IgM and IgA serology, Western blot and an in-house interferon-gamma release assay were used to diagnose congenital toxoplasmosis. In this study, researchers looked at the gamma and delta chain CDR3 repertoires of sorted blood gammadelta T cells, comparing infants congenitally infected with T. gondii against uninfected infants. Infant repertoires were sequenced at 2 months after birth and at 1 year of age. At 2 months, TCR sequencing included roughly 5 infected and around ten uninfected infants, while at 1 year the sequenced group was 3 infected and 4 uninfected infants.

Points the paper makes about the study in general: Among approximately 2-month-old infants, germline-encoded fetal-type TRDV2 CDR3 sequences seemed to show up more often in infected than in uninfected infants, which suggests an in utero expansion footprint. The repertoire differences between infected and uninfected infants were less clear at 1 year of age than at 2 months. Both infected and uninfected infants showed a high prevalence of a public TRGV9 clonotype. At 2 months, TRGV9 and TRDV2 CDR3s of infected infants appeared to carry fewer N additions than uninfected infants, especially TRDV2-TRDJ1 sequences. Two months was the earliest age with enough suitable sample material for TCR repertoire analysis, so newborn repertoires were not sequenced.

The same treatment, consisting of spiramycin and/or pyrimethamine plus sulfadiazine plus folinic acid, was given to the mothers of both infected and uninfected infants. All infants, both infected and uninfected, were delivered at term after more than 37 weeks of gestation. Approximately 0.9 mL of blood was processed into PBMCs by Lymphoprep gradient centrifugation, after which the PBMCs were cryopreserved in liquid nitrogen and shipped to Belgium. Thawed PBMCs were labeled with Zombie NIR viability dye and stained with CD3, TCR gammadelta, Vgamma9 and Vdelta2 antibodies. CD3+ TCRgammadelta+ T cells were sorted on a FACSAria III with a mean purity of approximately 98%. The RNeasy Micro Kit was used to isolate RNA from about 9,000 sorted gammadelta T cells per sample. The study infants had mothers who were enrolled with primary T. gondii infection during pregnancy. Peripheral blood samples from the infants were taken at an outpatient microbiology and virology center in Pavia, Italy.

cDNA was generated in one tube by template-switch reverse transcription with TRGC- and TRDC-specific primers, using SuperScript II. The TRGC primer was designed to bind both the TRGC1 and TRGC2 constant genes. The KAPA Real-Time Library Amplification Kit was used to amplify TRG and TRD, and AMPure XP beads were used for purification between steps. Index PCR with the Nextera XT Index Kit was used to attach Illumina sequencing adapters. TRG and TRD amplicons were sequenced on an Illumina MiSeq with the V2 300 kit, giving 150 bp paired-end reads. As for the authors' bioinformatics: Before any further analysis, FastQC version 0.11.8 was used to check read quality. Reads were aligned against the TRG or TRD reference genes from GenBank, and CDR3 sequences were constructed using MiXCR version 3.0.3. Default MiXCR settings were used, apart from assembling TRDD gene segments from 3 instead of 5 consecutive nucleotides. N additions, CDR3 length, J segment length and clonotype sharing between samples were computed with VDJtools version 1.2.1. CDR3 sequences that were out of frame or contained stop codons were removed from the analysis. Infant repertoires were assessed for overlap with previously published fetal, cord blood and adult blood Vgamma9Vdelta2 repertoires. TCRdb reprocessed the public reads with the caller CATT; rows with the same DNA were merged afterwards. The V and J calls reflect TCRdb's pipeline rather than the authors' work. Across this sample there are about 830 delta-chain clones, with 50% seen only once. Jointly, the top ten make up less than 35% of the sample.

A remark on this clone: Its antigen specificity is not known. A much larger clone sits a single nucleotide away, making a read error possible.

Based on the germline V gene, the CDR1 and CDR2 sequences are TSWWSYY and QGS. The CDR3 numbers 24 residues from cysteine through phenylalanine. Only the CDR3 portion is preserved as DNA: 72 bases, with reading frame beginning at the first base. V and J are trimmed by 1 base and 4 bases, and the gene matches miss 27 bases of the junction. This sequence originates from a child under 10 years old born to a mother with Toxoplasma gondii infection during pregnancy, either congenitally infected or uninfected (not recorded which). This receptor chain uses TRDV1 and TRDJ2; 10 bases in the junction line up with TRDD3. As TCRdb names no J gene, one was assigned here on the basis of a DNA match to germline. The sequencing sample was made of gamma-delta T cells from blood. Here is the DNA: TGTGCTCTTGGGGAACGGGGTCCCACTATTGGGGGATACCGGCGTTCGGCTTGGACAGCACAACTCTTCTTT. Its protein reads: CALGERGPTIGGYRRSAWTAQLFF.